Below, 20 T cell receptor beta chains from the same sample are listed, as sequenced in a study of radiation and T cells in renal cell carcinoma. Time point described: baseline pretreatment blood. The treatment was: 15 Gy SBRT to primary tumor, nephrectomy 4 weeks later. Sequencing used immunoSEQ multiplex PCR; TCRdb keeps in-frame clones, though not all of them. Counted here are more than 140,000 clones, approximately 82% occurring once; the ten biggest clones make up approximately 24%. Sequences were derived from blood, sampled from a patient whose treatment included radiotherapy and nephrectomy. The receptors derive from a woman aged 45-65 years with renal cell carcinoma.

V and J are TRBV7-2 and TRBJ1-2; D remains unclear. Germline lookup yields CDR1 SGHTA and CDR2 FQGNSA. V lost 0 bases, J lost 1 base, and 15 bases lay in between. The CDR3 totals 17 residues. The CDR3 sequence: CASSLAFSSAYNYGYTF. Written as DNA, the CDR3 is TGTGCCAGCAGCTTAGCCTTCAGCAGCGCATATAACTATGGCTACACCTTC.

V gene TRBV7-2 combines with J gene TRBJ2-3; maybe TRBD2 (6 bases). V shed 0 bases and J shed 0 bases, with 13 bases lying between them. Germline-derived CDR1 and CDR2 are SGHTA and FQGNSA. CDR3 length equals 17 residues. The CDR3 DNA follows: TGTGCCAGCAGCTTAGCGCTAACGGGAGTAAGCACAGATACGCAGTATTTT. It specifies CASSLALTGVSTDTQYF.

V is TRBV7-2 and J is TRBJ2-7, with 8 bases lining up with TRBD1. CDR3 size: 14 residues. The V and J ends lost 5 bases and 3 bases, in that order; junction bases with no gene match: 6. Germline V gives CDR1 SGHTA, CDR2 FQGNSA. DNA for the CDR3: TGTGCCAGCAGCCCTACTACAGGGGGCTACGAGCAGTACTTC. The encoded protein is CASSPTTGGYEQYF.

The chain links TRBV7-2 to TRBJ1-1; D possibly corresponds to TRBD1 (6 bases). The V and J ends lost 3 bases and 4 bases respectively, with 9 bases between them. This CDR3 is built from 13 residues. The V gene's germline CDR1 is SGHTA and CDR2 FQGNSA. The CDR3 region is CASSFQGTTEAFF. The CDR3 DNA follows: TGTGCCAGCAGCTTTCAGGGGACCACTGAAGCTTTCTTT.

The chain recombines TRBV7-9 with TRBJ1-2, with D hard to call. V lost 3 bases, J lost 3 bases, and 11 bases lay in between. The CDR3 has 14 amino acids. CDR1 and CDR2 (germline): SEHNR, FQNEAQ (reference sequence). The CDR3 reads CASSFDSRDYGYTF. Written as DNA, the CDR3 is TGTGCCAGCAGCTTCGATAGCCGGGACTATGGCTACACCTTC. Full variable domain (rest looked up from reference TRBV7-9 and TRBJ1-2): DTGVSQNPRHKITKRGQNVTFRCDPISEHNRLYWYRQTLGQGPEFLTYFQNEAQLEKSRLLSDRFSAERPKGSFSTLEIQRTEQGDSAMYLCASSFDSRDYGYTFGSGTRLTVV.

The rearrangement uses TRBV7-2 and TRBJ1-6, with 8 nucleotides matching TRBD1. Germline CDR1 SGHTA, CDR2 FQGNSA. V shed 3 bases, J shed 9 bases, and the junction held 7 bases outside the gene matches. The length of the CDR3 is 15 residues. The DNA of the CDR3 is TGTGCCAGCAGCTTCGGCAGGGGGCAGGGTTCACCCCTCCACTTT. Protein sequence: CASSFGRGQGSPLHF.

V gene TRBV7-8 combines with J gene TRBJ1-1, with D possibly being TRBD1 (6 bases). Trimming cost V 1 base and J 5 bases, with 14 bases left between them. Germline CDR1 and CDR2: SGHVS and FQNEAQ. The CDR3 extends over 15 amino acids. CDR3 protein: CASSLGAGEGTEAFF. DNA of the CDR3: TGTGCCAGCAGCTTAGGCGCAGGGGAAGGTACTGAAGCTTTCTTT.

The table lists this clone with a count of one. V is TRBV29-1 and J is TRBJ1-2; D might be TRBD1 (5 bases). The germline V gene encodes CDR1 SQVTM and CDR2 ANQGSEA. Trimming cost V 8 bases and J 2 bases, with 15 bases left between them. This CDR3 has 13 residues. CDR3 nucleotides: TGCAGCTCATGGGCAGGGTGGAACTATGGCTACACCTTC. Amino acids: CSSWAGWNYGYTF.

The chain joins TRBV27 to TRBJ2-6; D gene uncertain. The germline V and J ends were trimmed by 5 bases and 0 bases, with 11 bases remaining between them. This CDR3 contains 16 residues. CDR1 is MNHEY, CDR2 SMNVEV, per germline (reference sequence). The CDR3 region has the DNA TGTGCCAGCAGTAGGCAAGCAATCTCTGGGGCCAACGTCCTGACTTTC. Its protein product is CASSRQAISGANVLTF.

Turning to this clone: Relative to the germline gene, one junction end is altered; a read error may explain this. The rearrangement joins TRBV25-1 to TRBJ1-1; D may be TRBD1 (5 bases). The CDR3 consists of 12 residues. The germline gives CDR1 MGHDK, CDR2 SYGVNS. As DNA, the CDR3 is TGTGCCAGCAGTGGGGGAGCAGGGCGTACCATTTTT. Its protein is CASSGGAGRTIF. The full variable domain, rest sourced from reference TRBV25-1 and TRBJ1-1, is EADIYQTPRYLVIGTGKKITLECSQTMGHDKMYWYQQDPGMELHLIHYSYGVNSTEKGDLSSESTVSRIRTEHFPLTLESARPSHTSQYLCASSGGAGRTIFGQGTRLTVV.

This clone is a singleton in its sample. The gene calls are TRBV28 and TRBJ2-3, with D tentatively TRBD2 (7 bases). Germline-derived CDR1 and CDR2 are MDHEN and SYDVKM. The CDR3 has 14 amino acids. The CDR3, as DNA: TGTGCAGGGGGAGAGGGGAGGGTTACAGATACGCAGTATTTT. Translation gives CAGGEGRVTDTQYF.

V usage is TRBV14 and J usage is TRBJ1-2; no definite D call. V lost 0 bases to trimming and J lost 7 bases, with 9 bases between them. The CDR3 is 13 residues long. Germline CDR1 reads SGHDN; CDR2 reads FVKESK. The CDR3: CASSQDLDFGYTF. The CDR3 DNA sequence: TGTGCCAGCAGCCAAGACCTGGATTTTGGCTACACCTTC.

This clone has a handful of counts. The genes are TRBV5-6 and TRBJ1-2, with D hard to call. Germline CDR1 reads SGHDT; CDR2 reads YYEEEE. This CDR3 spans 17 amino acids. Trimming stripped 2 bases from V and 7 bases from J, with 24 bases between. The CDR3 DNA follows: TGTGCCAGCAGCTTAACCGACCCCGTCCCAGGTGGACTTGGCTACACCTTC. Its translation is CASSLTDPVPGGLGYTF.

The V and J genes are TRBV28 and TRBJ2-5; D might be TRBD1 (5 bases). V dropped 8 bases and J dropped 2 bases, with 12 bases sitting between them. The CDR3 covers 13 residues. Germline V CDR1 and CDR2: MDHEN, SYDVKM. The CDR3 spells CASEYRLQETQYF. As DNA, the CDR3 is TGTGCCAGCGAATACAGGTTGCAAGAGACCCAGTACTTC.

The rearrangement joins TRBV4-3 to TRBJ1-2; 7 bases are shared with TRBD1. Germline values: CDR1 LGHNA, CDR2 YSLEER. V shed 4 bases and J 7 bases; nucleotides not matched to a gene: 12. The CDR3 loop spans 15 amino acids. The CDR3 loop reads CASSLNRGGGSGYTF. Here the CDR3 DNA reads TGCGCCAGCAGCCTAAATCGCGGAGGGGGCAGTGGCTACACCTTC.

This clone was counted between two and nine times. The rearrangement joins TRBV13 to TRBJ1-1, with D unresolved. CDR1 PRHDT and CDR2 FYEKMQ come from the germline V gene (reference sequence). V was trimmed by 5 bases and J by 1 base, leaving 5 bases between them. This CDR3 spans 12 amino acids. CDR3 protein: CASSAGNTEAFF. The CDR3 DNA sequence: TGTGCCAGCAGCGCGGGGAACACTGAAGCTTTCTTT. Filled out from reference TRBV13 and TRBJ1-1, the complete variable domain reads AAGVIQSPRHLIKEKRETATLKCYPIPRHDTVYWYQQGPGQDPQFLISFYEKMQSDKGSIPDRFSAQQFSDYHSELNMSSLELGDSALYFCASSAGNTEAFFGQGTRLTVV.

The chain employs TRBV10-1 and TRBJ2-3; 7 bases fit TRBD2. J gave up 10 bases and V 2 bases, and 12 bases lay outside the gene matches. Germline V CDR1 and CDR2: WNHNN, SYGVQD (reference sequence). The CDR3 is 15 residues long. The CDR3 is CASSEVDGGWRAQYF. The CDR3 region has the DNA TGCGCCAGCAGTGAGGTTGACGGGGGGTGGCGTGCGCAGTATTTT.

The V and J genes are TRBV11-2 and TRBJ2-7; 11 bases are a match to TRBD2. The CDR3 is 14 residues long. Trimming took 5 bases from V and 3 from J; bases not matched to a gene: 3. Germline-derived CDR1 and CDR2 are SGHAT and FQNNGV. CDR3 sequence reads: CASSQTSGGYEQYF. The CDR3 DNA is TGTGCCAGCAGCCAAACTAGCGGGGGCTACGAGCAGTACTTC.

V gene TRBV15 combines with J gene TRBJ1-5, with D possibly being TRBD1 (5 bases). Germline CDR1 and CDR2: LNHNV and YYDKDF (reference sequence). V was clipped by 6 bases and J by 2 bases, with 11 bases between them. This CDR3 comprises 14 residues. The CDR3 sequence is CATRERGGNQPQHF. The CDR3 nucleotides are TGTGCCACCAGAGAAAGAGGGGGCAATCAGCCCCAGCATTTT.

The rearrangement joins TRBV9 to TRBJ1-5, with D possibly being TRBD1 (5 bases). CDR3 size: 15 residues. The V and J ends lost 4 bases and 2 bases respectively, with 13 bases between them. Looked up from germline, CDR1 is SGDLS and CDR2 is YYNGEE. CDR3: CASSLWGEGNQPQHF. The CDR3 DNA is TGTGCCAGCAGCCTATGGGGGGAGGGCAATCAGCCCCAGCATTTT.